The clone carrying this TCR beta chain was found many times. Its antigen is still unknown. This sample was taken from a study of beta chain features in type 1 diabetes. Notes on the study in general: A PCR bias possibly favoring shorter templates would apply equally to patients and controls. The cDNA sequencing approach could over-represent high-TCR-expressing cells.

The authors reverse transcribed all of the isolated RNA, so sequencing captured expressed TCRB transcripts. Only in-frame clones appear in the TCRdb table, and some are missing; sequencing was by immunoSEQ multiplex PCR. In the table there are roughly 300,000 clones, roughly 8% of which are singletons. Sorting that relied on CD45RO/CCR7/CD25/CD127/CD95/CD27 yielded CD4+ naive, central memory, regulatory and stem cell-like memory cells. This TCR was sampled from a woman aged 18-35 years in good health. The sequenced sample consisted of central memory CD4+ T cells from blood.

The CDR3 coding sequence is TGCGCCAGCAGCTTGGCAGGGAACACTGAAGCTTTCTTT. Translated: CASSLAGNTEAFF. The chain couples TRBV5-1 to TRBJ1-1, with D unresolved. Germline CDR1 reads SGHRS; CDR2 reads YFSETQ. This CDR3 is built from 13 residues. The germline V and J ends were trimmed by 0 bases and 1 base, with 4 bases remaining between them.